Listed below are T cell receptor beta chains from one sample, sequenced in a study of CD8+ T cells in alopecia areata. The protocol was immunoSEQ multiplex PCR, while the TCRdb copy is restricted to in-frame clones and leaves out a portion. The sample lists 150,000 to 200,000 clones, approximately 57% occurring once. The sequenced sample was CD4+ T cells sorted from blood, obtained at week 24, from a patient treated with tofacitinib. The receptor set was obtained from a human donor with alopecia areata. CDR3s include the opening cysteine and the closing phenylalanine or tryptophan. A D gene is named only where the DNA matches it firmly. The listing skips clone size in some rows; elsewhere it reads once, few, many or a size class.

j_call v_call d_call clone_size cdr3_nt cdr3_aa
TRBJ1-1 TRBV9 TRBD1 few TGTGCCAGCAGCTTTCGGACAGGGACTGAAGCTTTCTTT CASSFRTGTEAFF
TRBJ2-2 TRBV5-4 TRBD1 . TGTGCCAGCAGCTTCTACAGGGGAGATACCGGGGAGCTGTTTTTT CASSFYRGDTGELFF
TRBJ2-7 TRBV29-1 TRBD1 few TGCAGCGTTGATTCGACAGGGTCGCCCTACGAGCAGTACTTC CSVDSTGSPYEQYF
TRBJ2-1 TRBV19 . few TGTGCCAGTAGCGATGCGGGAAGGGCGTATCAGTTCTTC CASSDAGRAYQFF
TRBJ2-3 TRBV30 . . TGTGCCTGGAGTGAACGGAACACGCAGTATTTT CAWSERNTQYF
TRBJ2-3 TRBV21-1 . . TGTGCCAGCAGCAGCCAGAAGGGGGTTATTGATACGCAGTATTTT CASSSQKGVIDTQYF
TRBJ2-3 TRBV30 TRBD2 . TGTGCCTGGGGGCAGGCGGGGGACGTCACAGATACGCAGTATTTT CAWGQAGDVTDTQYF
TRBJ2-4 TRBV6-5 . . TGTGCCAGCAGTCCCACCATTAAAAACATTCAGTACTTC CASSPTIKNIQYF
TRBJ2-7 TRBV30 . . TGTGCCTGGGGACGTGGGAGCTCCTACGAGCAGTACTTC CAWGRGSSYEQYF
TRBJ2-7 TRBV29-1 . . TGCAGCGTTGGTGAGGACGGTGGTTCCCCCTCCTACGAGCAGTACTTC CSVGEDGGSPSYEQYF
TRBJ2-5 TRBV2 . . TGTGCCAGCAGGAAGGGGCCCAAAGAGACCCAGTACTTC CASRKGPKETQYF
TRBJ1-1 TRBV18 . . TGTGCCAGCTCACAAGACGAAATGAACACTGAAGCTTTCTTT CASSQDEMNTEAFF
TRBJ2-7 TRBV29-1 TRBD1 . TGCAGCGTCCAACCCACAGGGGCCGACCACGAGCAGTACTTC CSVQPTGADHEQYF
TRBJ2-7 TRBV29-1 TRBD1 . TGCAGCGCCGGGACAGGGATGAACGAGCAGTACTTC CSAGTGMNEQYF